Detailed here is one T cell receptor beta chain. Its antigen is undetermined. The V end was cut by 2 bases, the J end by 2 bases, with 6 bases between. Per the germline V gene, CDR1 is LNHDA and CDR2 is SQIVND (reference sequence). This CDR3 spans 13 amino acids. Generated by immunoSEQ multiplex PCR, the TCRdb table keeps only in-frame clones and is missing some. The data hold some 16,000 clones, with 70% to 90% observed a single time. This sample stems from a study of OX40 agonist ivuxolimab in advanced cancers. Study in general: Treatment of patients was with ivuxolimab, an agonistic anti-OX40 (CD134) antibody. Partial responses occurred in three patients (one hepatocellular carcinoma, two cutaneous melanoma).

Overall study results and limits: Determination of antigen specificity was not performed for the expanded peripheral T cells. With doses of 0.1-3.0 mg/kg, partial responders showed among the lowest clonal expansion.

Sample: CD4+ or CD8+ T cells sorted from blood, taken in a trial of the OX40 agonist ivuxolimab. The J gene is TRBJ1-1, the V gene TRBV19; D not certain. This TCR was sampled from an adult with an advanced solid tumor such as melanoma, head and neck, liver or kidney cancer. CDR3: CASSINANTEAFF. CDR3 DNA: TGTGCCAGTAGTATAAACGCTAACACTGAAGCTTTCTTT.